This T cell receptor beta chain was sequenced during a study of T-cell memory formation after mild COVID-19. Germline V CDR1 and CDR2: SEHNR, FQNEAQ (reference sequence). The CDR3 totals 15 residues. V shed 5 bases and J shed 0 bases, with 11 bases lying between them. TCRdb re-derived calls from the 5' RACE reads in MiXCR, one entry per CDR3 protein. The sample consists of about 30,000 distinct CDR3 sequences, around 12% of them appearing once. Ten or more counts support this clonotype. The rearrangement links TRBV7-9 to TRBJ1-3; D gene unclear. The source of this sequence is an adult woman who had mild COVID-19 (a few samples of this study predate the infection). Cell type and time point are not known. The sample consisted of PBMCs or a T cell subset sorted from them (not recorded which). CDR3 sequence (DNA): TGTGCCAGCAGCCCTTCTGCGTCCTCTGGAAACACCATATATTTT. Amino acid sequence: CASSPSASSGNTIYF.